The 26 T cell receptor beta chains below all came from one sample that was sequenced in a study of shared clonotypes between healthy human individuals. Assay: immunoSEQ multiplex PCR; the TCRdb copy retains only in-frame clones and omits some. The sample holds millions of clones, about 94% seen once. Cells designated naive CD8 were CD45RO-negative and were positively selected for CCR7, with terminally differentiated effector memory CD45RA+ cells excluded. Sample: naive CD8+ T cells sorted from blood. The source is a man between 18 and 35 years old in good health.

This clone was counted only a few times. The chain recombines TRBV2 with TRBJ1-5, with D perhaps TRBD1 (5 bases). Germline values: CDR1 SNHLY, CDR2 FYNNEI. CDR3 length: 14 residues. Trimming stripped 5 bases from V and 0 bases from J, with 8 bases between. The CDR3 bases are TGTGCCAGCAGTCGACAGCATAGCAATCAGCCCCAGCATTTT. Protein product: CASSRQHSNQPQHF.

The chain carries TRBV28 and TRBJ2-7; no firm D call. CDR1 is MDHEN, CDR2 SYDVKM, per germline. The CDR3 extends over 14 amino acids. Trimming stripped 1 base from V and 5 bases from J, with 12 bases between. The CDR3 is CASSLLAGRDEQYF. CDR3 DNA sequence: TGTGCCAGCAGTTTATTGGCCGGACGGGACGAGCAGTACTTC.

The chain joins TRBV7-9 to TRBJ2-2, with D uncertain. Germline V gene lookup returns CDR1 SEHNR and CDR2 FQNEAQ (reference sequence). The CDR3 length is 17 residues. The germline V and J ends were trimmed by 4 bases and 7 bases, with 22 bases remaining between them. In DNA, the CDR3 is TGTGCCAGCAGCTCTAGGGTGGGCCGCGCTGTCGGCGGGGAGCTGTTTTTT. Amino acid sequence: CASSSRVGRAVGGELFF.

The chain joins TRBV27 to TRBJ1-1, with 7 bases lining up with TRBD1. Losses at the gene ends were 5 bases for V and 4 bases for J; bases not matched to a gene: 7. CDR1 and CDR2 (germline): MNHEY, SMNVEV (reference sequence). The CDR3 is 14 residues long. The CDR3 DNA follows: TGTGCCAGCAGTACCAATGAGGGGGCCACTGAAGCTTTCTTT. Translation gives CASSTNEGATEAFF.

DNA of the CDR3: TGTGCCAGCAGCTTCGGTGGGGATGGCTACACCTTC. It codes for CASSFGGDGYTF. This rearrangement joins TRBV7-2 to TRBJ1-2; D ambiguous. Germline V gene lookup returns CDR1 SGHTA and CDR2 FQGNSA. V was clipped by 3 bases and J by 6 bases, with 8 bases between them. The CDR3 has 12 amino acids.

The V call is TRBV10-2, the J call TRBJ2-2; TRBD2 is a possible D gene (5 bases). The V gene's germline CDR1 is WSHSY and CDR2 SAAADI. The V end was cut by 6 bases, the J end by 0 bases, with 20 bases between. The CDR3 length is 18 residues. The CDR3 here is CASSGNRGEGANTGELFF. The CDR3 bases are TGCGCCAGCAGCGGCAACCGGGGTGAGGGAGCGAACACCGGGGAGCTGTTTTTT.

The chain couples TRBV30 to TRBJ2-1; D may be TRBD1 (6 bases). Germline values: CDR1 GTSNPN, CDR2 SVGIG (reference sequence). The germline V and J ends were trimmed by 1 base and 7 bases, with 20 bases remaining between them. The CDR3 length is 16 residues. The CDR3 DNA reads as TGTGCCTGGAGTGACCCGACAGGACGGGGTCTGAATGAGCAGTTCTTC. As protein: CAWSDPTGRGLNEQFF.

The table lists this clone with a few counts. The chain is built from TRBV28 and TRBJ2-5; D not certain. V lost 5 bases and J lost 0, with 19 bases in between. CDR1 is MDHEN, CDR2 SYDVKM, per germline. The CDR3 spans 17 residues. CDR3 sequence (DNA): TGTGCCAGCAGTACTAAATCTTCCAGCGATTACCAAGAGACCCAGTACTTC. This sequence encodes CASSTKSSSDYQETQYF.

DNA for the CDR3: TGTGCCAGCAGCCCTTATAAGACGGGGGAAAAACTGTTTTTT. This gives the protein CASSPYKTGEKLFF. This chain links TRBV14 with TRBJ1-4; D remains unclear. Looked up from germline, CDR1 is SGHDN and CDR2 is FVKESK. This CDR3 contains 14 residues. V was pared by 4 bases and J by 8 bases, with 14 bases between.

This clone was recorded once. The CDR3 is CASSHFGTAKNIQYF. CDR3 coding DNA: TGCGCCAGCAGCCATTTTGGTACGGCCAAAAACATTCAGTACTTC. J is TRBJ2-4 and V is TRBV4-1; D is unresolved. Deletions cut 3 bases from V and 1 base from J, with 10 bases between. Looked up from germline, CDR1 is MGHRA and CDR2 is YSYEKL. The CDR3 runs 15 residues.

J is TRBJ2-3 and V is TRBV6-5; D is unresolved. The germline V gene encodes CDR1 MNHEY and CDR2 SVGAGI. V was pared by 2 bases and J by 8 bases, with 14 bases between. The CDR3 runs 14 residues. The CDR3 DNA reads as TGTGCCAGCAGTTACGATGGCGGTACGGGTACGCAGTATTTT. Its protein is CASSYDGGTGTQYF.

The chain has TRBV7-9 and TRBJ2-5; D unresolved. Trimming left V 5 bases short and J 2 bases short, with 15 bases between. The CDR3 totals 15 residues. Germline lookup yields CDR1 SEHNR and CDR2 FQNEAQ (reference sequence). The CDR3 DNA reads as TGTGCCAGCAGCCCTTGGTTAGGGCAGCAAGAGACCCAGTACTTC. Translated: CASSPWLGQQETQYF. Using reference TRBV7-9 and TRBJ2-5 for the parts outside the CDR3, the full variable domain is DTGVSQNPRHKITKRGQNVTFRCDPISEHNRLYWYRQTLGQGPEFLTYFQNEAQLEKSRLLSDRFSAERPKGSFSTLEIQRTEQGDSAMYLCASSPWLGQQETQYFGPGTRLLVL.

CDR3 in amino acids: CASSEATWVEQYF. For the CDR3, the DNA is TGTGCCAGCAGTGAGGCGACGTGGGTCGAGCAGTACTTC. The chain has TRBV2 and TRBJ2-7; D gene uncertain. V was trimmed by 3 bases and J by 6 bases, leaving 12 bases between them. The germline gives CDR1 SNHLY, CDR2 FYNNEI. The CDR3 runs 13 residues.

The chain couples TRBV5-4 to TRBJ1-1, with a weak D call TRBD1 (6 bases). Germline CDR1 SGHNT, CDR2 YYREEE (reference sequence). The CDR3 runs to 14 residues. Between the trimmed V and J ends, which lost 0 bases and 0 bases, there was a span of 6 bases. The CDR3 sequence is CASSLDRVNTEAFF. The CDR3 DNA reads as TGTGCCAGCAGCTTGGACAGGGTGAACACTGAAGCTTTCTTT.

This chain links TRBV9 with TRBJ2-5, with D possibly matching TRBD2 (7 bases). Per the germline V gene, CDR1 is SGDLS and CDR2 is YYNGEE. V was shortened by 0 bases and J by 2 bases, with 14 bases between the two germline ends. CDR3 length equals 16 residues. The CDR3 reads CASSVEGGTDQETQYF. CDR3 bases: TGTGCCAGCAGCGTAGAGGGGGGGACTGATCAAGAGACCCAGTACTTC.

The chain joins TRBV7-9 to TRBJ1-2; D is uncertain. Germline loops: CDR1 SEHNR, CDR2 FQNEAQ (reference sequence). The CDR3 extends over 11 amino acids. V was pared by 5 bases and J by 6 bases, with 7 bases between. The DNA of the CDR3 is TGTGCCAGCAGCACATCCAATGGCTACACCTTC. It encodes CASSTSNGYTF.

DNA of the CDR3: TGCGCCAGCAGCTTGAGGCCGGCCGAGCAGTACTTC. Translation gives CASSLRPAEQYF. This chain connects TRBV5-1 to TRBJ2-7; D remains unclear. Trimming shortened V by 1 base and J by 6 bases, and 8 bases separated the two germline ends. Germline loops: CDR1 SGHRS, CDR2 YFSETQ. The CDR3 length is 12 residues.

This CDR3 is CASSLTGTGSVEAFF. The CDR3 DNA sequence: TGTGCCAGCAGCCTAACCGGGACAGGGAGCGTTGAAGCTTTCTTT. V is TRBV7-9 and J is TRBJ1-1, with 9 bases matching TRBD1. The CDR3 length is 15 residues. Trimming removed 5 bases from V and 7 bases from J; junction bases left unmatched: 11. Germline assignment: CDR1 SEHNR and CDR2 FQNEAQ (reference sequence).

This chain links TRBV27 with TRBJ2-7; 8 nucleotides match TRBD1. This CDR3 is built from 15 residues. CDR1 and CDR2 from the germline V gene are MNHEY and SMNVEV (reference sequence). The V gene end was trimmed by 2 bases and the J gene end by 5 bases; junction bases not matched to a gene: 8. The CDR3 DNA is TGTGCCAGCAGTTTACGGGGCAGGGGGCTCGACGAGCAGTACTTC. Translating gives CASSLRGRGLDEQYF.

This clone occurred once. The chain joins TRBV25-1 to TRBJ1-1, with unresolved D. The germline CDR1 and CDR2 sequences are MGHDK and SYGVNS. The germline V and J ends were trimmed by 0 bases and 7 bases, with 6 bases remaining between them. This CDR3 has 12 residues. The CDR3 nucleotides are TGTGCCAGCAGTGAATATGAGGTTGAAGCTTTCTTT. Its translation: CASSEYEVEAFF.

The chain has TRBV10-1 and TRBJ1-1; D not certain. Looked up from germline, CDR1 is WNHNN and CDR2 is SYGVQD (reference sequence). The CDR3 extends over 12 amino acids. The V end lost 3 bases, the J end lost 5 bases, and 7 bases lay between the germline ends. Here the CDR3 reads CASSDPWTEAFF. The CDR3 bases are TGCGCCAGCAGTGATCCGTGGACTGAAGCTTTCTTT.

This clone was seen only once. This chain links TRBV7-2 with TRBJ1-3; D not certain. CDR3 length equals 15 residues. Deletions cut 0 bases from V and 0 bases from J, with 6 bases between. Germline CDR1 reads SGHTA; CDR2 reads FQGNSA. CDR3 in amino acids: CASSLAASSGNTIYF. As DNA, the CDR3 is TGTGCCAGCAGCTTAGCGGCAAGCTCTGGAAACACCATATATTTT.

CDR3 loop: CASSLSERTGPGANVLTF. CDR3 bases: TGTGCCAGCAGTTTATCGGAAAGGACAGGGCCTGGGGCCAACGTCCTGACTTTC. The J gene is TRBJ2-6, the V gene TRBV27, with 8 bases fitting TRBD1. Germline trimming cut 0 bases from V and 2 bases from J; bases unmatched to any gene: 6. Germline values: CDR1 MNHEY, CDR2 SMNVEV (reference sequence). The CDR3 covers 18 residues.

The chain joins TRBV2 to TRBJ2-7; TRBD1 aligns across 7 bases. Germline CDR1 reads SNHLY; CDR2 reads FYNNEI. V gave up 6 bases and J gave up 5 bases; unmatched junction bases: 13. The CDR3 consists of 15 residues. The CDR3 DNA reads as TGTGCCAGCAGGAAACCCGACAGGGAGAGACACGAGCAGTACTTC. Translation gives CASRKPDRERHEQYF.

The DNA for the CDR3 is TGCGCCAGCAGCCAGCGGACAGGGGGAAACTCCTACGAGCAGTACTTC. This translates into CASSQRTGGNSYEQYF. J is TRBJ2-7 and V is TRBV4-1, with 10 bases identical to TRBD1. The CDR3 is 16 residues long. In germline, CDR1 is MGHRA, CDR2 YSYEKL. Trimming at V came to 3 bases and at J to 0 bases, leaving 5 bases not matched to a gene.

V and J are TRBV19 and TRBJ1-1, with a tentative D call TRBD1 (6 bases). Trimming pared 8 bases from V and 5 bases from J, leaving 15 bases between. Looked up from germline, CDR1 is LNHDA and CDR2 is SQIVND (reference sequence). This CDR3 has 13 amino acids. The CDR3 here is CASSLGGATEAFF. The CDR3 bases are TGTGCCAGTTCTCTCGGGGGGGCAACTGAAGCTTTCTTT. Drawing the rest from reference TRBV19 and TRBJ1-1, the complete variable domain is DGGITQSPKYLFRKEGQNVTLSCEQNLNHDAMYWYRQDPGQGLRLIYYSQIVNDFQKGDIAEGYSVSREKKESFPLTVTSAQKNPTAFYLCASSLGGATEAFFGQGTRLTVV.